These 11 T cell receptor beta chains originate from one sample sequenced in a study of control samples from healthy donors and cancer patients. Clones were sequenced by immunoSEQ multiplex PCR, and TCRdb holds only the in-frame ones, with some missing. This sample has just over 80,000 clones, with roughly 90% found just once. Specimen: blood. Every receptor here comes from a man between 50 and 59 years old in good health.

The rearrangement uses TRBV10-2 and TRBJ2-1, with D possibly matching TRBD2 (7 bases). CDR3 length: 13 residues. CDR1 and CDR2 (germline): WSHSY, SAAADI. V lost 7 bases, J lost 7 bases, and 14 bases lay in between. CDR3: CASKVGGANEQFF. The CDR3 DNA follows: TGCGCCAGCAAGGTGGGGGGGGCGAATGAGCAGTTCTTC.

The V and J genes are TRBV21-1 and TRBJ1-5. TRBV21-1 is an annotated pseudogene. This CDR3 has 16 residues. The CDR3 DNA sequence: TGTGCCAGCAGCCGTGCGCGGGGCCGGAGCAATCAGCCCCAGCATTTT. Residues: CASSRARGRSNQPQHF.

V is TRBV5-1 and J is TRBJ1-4; 7 bases map to TRBD1. There are 14 residues in the CDR3. CDR1 is SGHRS and CDR2 is YFSETQ in the germline V gene. Trimming removed 4 bases from V and 2 bases from J; junction bases left unmatched: 2. The CDR3 bases are TGCGCCAGCAGCCAGGGACAGACTAATGAAAAACTGTTTTTT. This translates into CASSQGQTNEKLFF.

V and J are TRBV6-5 and TRBJ2-7; D is possibly TRBD1 (6 bases). The CDR3 runs to 13 residues. Looked up from germline, CDR1 is MNHEY and CDR2 is SVGAGI. V gave up 7 bases and J gave up 6 bases, with 16 bases separating them. The CDR3 is CASTKTGQREQYF. The CDR3 bases are TGTGCCAGCACCAAGACAGGCCAACGCGAGCAGTACTTC.

V gene TRBV5-1 combines with J gene TRBJ1-2; the D gene is possibly TRBD1 (5 bases). The CDR3 is made up of 12 amino acids. Germline V lookup: CDR1 SGHRS, CDR2 YFSETQ. The V end was cut by 3 bases, the J end by 6 bases, with 9 bases between. DNA of the CDR3: TGCGCCAGCAGCTCCCAGGGCGATGGCTACACCTTC. Its translation: CASSSQGDGYTF.

The CDR3 spells CASSRSGSGANVLTF. The DNA for the CDR3 is TGTGCCAGCAGCCGGTCGGGGTCTGGGGCCAACGTCCTGACTTTC. The chain has TRBV6-5 and TRBJ2-6, with D possibly TRBD2 on 5 matching bases. V shed 6 bases and J shed 1 base, with 10 bases lying between them. The CDR3 runs 15 residues. CDR1 MNHEY and CDR2 SVGAGI come from the germline V gene.

V usage is TRBV6-2 or TRBV6-3 and J usage is TRBJ1-1; a possible D gene is TRBD1 (6 bases). V was cut by 2 bases and J by 4 bases, with 14 bases left in between. The CDR3 consists of 15 residues. Germline V CDR1 and CDR2: MNHEY, SVGEGT. In DNA form, the CDR3 reads TGTGCCAGCAGTTACCCTACTACAGGGACCACTGAAGCTTTCTTT. It specifies CASSYPTTGTTEAFF.

The chain uses TRBV18 and TRBJ2-3; 10 bases align to TRBD1. V shed 2 bases and J 6 bases; nucleotides not matched to a gene: 2. Germline lookup yields CDR1 KGHSH and CDR2 LQKENI. The CDR3 consists of 14 residues. The CDR3 is CASSPGTGADTQYF. The CDR3 region has the DNA TGTGCCAGCTCACCAGGGACAGGGGCCGATACGCAGTATTTT.

The J gene is TRBJ1-2, the V gene TRBV7-9; D is ambiguous. The germline V gene has CDR1 SEHNR and CDR2 FQNEAQ (reference sequence). The CDR3 extends over 13 amino acids. Trimming took off 2 bases at V and 0 bases at J, with 4 bases between the two ends. The CDR3 DNA is TGTGCCAGCAGCTTAATACCTAACTATGGCTACACCTTC. This sequence encodes CASSLIPNYGYTF.

The rearrangement uses TRBV14 and TRBJ1-5, with TRBD1 identical over 7 bases. This CDR3 has 18 residues. The trim removed 0 bases at V and 0 bases at J, leaving 8 bases unmatched. Germline values: CDR1 SGHDN, CDR2 FVKESK. The CDR3 is CASSQDRGQSLSNQPQHF. In DNA form, the CDR3 reads TGTGCCAGCAGCCAAGATAGGGGACAGAGTCTTAGCAATCAGCCCCAGCATTTT.

This clone was counted between two and nine times. The chain is built from TRBV5-6 and TRBJ2-7; D gene uncertain. The CDR3 totals 15 residues. Germline assignment: CDR1 SGHDT and CDR2 YYEEEE. Trimming took 0 bases from V and 2 from J, leaving 12 bases between them. CDR3 nucleotides: TGTGCCAGCAGCTTGGTTTGGGATTCCACCTACGAGCAGTACTTC. It is translated as CASSLVWDSTYEQYF.